A selection of T cell receptor beta chains follows, all from one sample in a study of cytomegalovirus exposure and HLA in healthy donors. Libraries were prepared by immunoSEQ multiplex PCR; TCRdb keeps only in-frame clonotypes and omits some of them. The sample carries around 140,000 clones, around 73% recorded once. Sequences were obtained from PBMCs. These receptors were taken from a female donor in good health and CMV-seronegative. Both conserved end residues are part of each CDR3. A D gene is named only where the DNA matches it firmly. Clone size is given for some rows only: seen once, a few or many times, or a class if the clone is expanded.

j_gene | v_gene | d_gene | abundance | CDR3aa | CDR3nt
TRBJ2-1 | TRBV19 | TRBD2 | NA | CASSEGLAGDYNEQFF | TGTGCCAGTAGTGAAGGACTAGCGGGGGACTACAATGAGCAGTTCTTC
TRBJ1-6 | TRBV2 | TRBD1 | NA | CASRGWDRGLDNSPLHF | TGTGCCAGCAGGGGCTGGGACAGGGGCTTAGATAATTCACCCCTCCACTTT
TRBJ2-1 | TRBV19 | TRBD2 | few | CASSIGTGRGLAGRITYDEQFF | TGTGCCAGTAGTATAGGGACCGGCCGGGGACTAGCGGGGCGTATAACGTACGATGAGCAGTTCTTC
TRBJ2-1 | TRBV6-6 | TRBD2 | NA | CASGRTSGGYEQFF | TGTGCCAGCGGGCGGACTAGCGGGGGCTATGAGCAGTTCTTC
TRBJ1-4 | TRBV7-9 | NA | many | CASSRQESEKLFF | TGTGCCAGCAGCCGACAGGAGAGTGAAAAACTGTTTTTT
TRBJ1-4 | TRBV19 | TRBD1 | few | CASRSGRTGETNEKLFF | TGTGCCAGTAGATCGGGTCGGACAGGGGAAACGAATGAAAAACTGTTTTTT
TRBJ1-4 | TRBV7-9 | NA | few | CASSGTIVGEKLFF | TGTGCCAGCAGCGGGACAATCGTTGGCGAAAAACTGTTTTTT
TRBJ2-5 | TRBV7-8 | TRBD2 | once | CASSLAESGGQETQYF | TGTGCCAGCAGCTTAGCAGAGTCGGGGGGGCAGGAGACCCAGTACTTC
TRBJ2-3 | TRBV29-1 | TRBD1 | NA | CSVVTGAADTQYF | TGCAGCGTTGTGACAGGGGCAGCAGATACGCAGTATTTT
TRBJ2-6 | TRBV5-1 | NA | once | CASSFRTVDSGANVLTF | TGCGCCAGCAGCTTCCGGACAGTCGACTCTGGGGCCAACGTCCTGACTTTC
TRBJ1-1 | TRBV7-6 | NA | NA | CASSFHPSTGRNTEAFF | TGTGCCAGCAGCTTCCACCCATCGACAGGCAGGAACACTGAAGCTTTCTTT
TRBJ2-1 | TRBV30 | NA | NA | CAWTTLGGYNEQFF | TGTGCCTGGACCACTTTAGGAGGGTACAATGAGCAGTTCTTC
TRBJ1-2 | TRBV6-6 | TRBD1 | few | CASSYGGQEGYGYTF | TGTGCCAGCAGTTACGGGGGACAGGAAGGCTATGGCTACACCTTC
TRBJ1-4 | TRBV7-9 | TRBD1 | NA | CASSPGPGQHLATNEKLFF | TGTGCCAGCAGCCCGGGACCGGGACAGCACCTTGCAACTAATGAAAAACTGTTTTTT
TRBJ1-5 | TRBV28 | TRBD1 | NA | CASSPEGVGTGWNQPQHF | TGTGCCAGCAGTCCTGAAGGGGTGGGGACAGGGTGGAATCAGCCCCAGCATTTT
TRBJ1-2 | TRBV5-1 | TRBD1 | NA | CASSSGQTYGYTF | TGCGCCAGCAGCTCGGGACAGACCTATGGCTACACCTTC
TRBJ2-7 | TRBV7-9 | TRBD1 | NA | CASSQTRDSIHEQYF | TGTGCCAGCAGCCAGACCCGGGACAGTATCCACGAGCAGTACTTC
TRBJ1-2 | TRBV2 | TRBD1 | NA | CASSVLGAGGGYTF | TGTGCCAGCAGTGTACTGGGGGCAGGGGGGGGCTACACCTTC
TRBJ2-7 | TRBV9 | NA | NA | CASSPSGGLTYEQYF | TGTGCCAGCAGCCCATCGGGGGGCTTAACCTACGAGCAGTACTTC
TRBJ2-7 | TRBV11-3 | TRBD2 | NA | CASSGGLAGASYEQYF | TGTGCCAGCAGCGGAGGACTAGCGGGAGCCTCCTACGAGCAGTACTTC
TRBJ1-6 | TRBV6-5 | NA | NA | CASSGLWNSPLHF | TGTGCCAGCAGTGGGCTCTGGAATTCTCCCCTCCACTTT
TRBJ2-7 | TRBV29-1 | NA | NA | CSVRTDPYEQYF | TGCAGCGTTCGAACAGACCCCTACGAGCAGTACTTC
TRBJ1-6 | TRBV27 | TRBD1 | NA | CASSPRGHQSSYNSPLHF | TGTGCCAGCAGCCCTAGGGGGCACCAGAGCTCCTATAATTCACCCCTCCACTTT
TRBJ2-1 | TRBV27 | TRBD2 | NA | CASSLSGRSPNEQFF | TGTGCCAGCAGTCTTAGCGGGAGGAGCCCCAATGAGCAGTTCTTC
TRBJ2-3 | TRBV11-2 | NA | NA | CASSLVQSTDTQYF | TGTGCCAGCAGCTTAGTACAGAGCACAGATACGCAGTATTTT
TRBJ1-4 | TRBV19 | NA | NA | CASSIVHRERNEKLFF | TGTGCCAGTAGTATAGTGCATCGGGAGCGAAATGAAAAACTGTTTTTT
TRBJ1-2 | TRBV5-6 | NA | NA | CASSFVASPGENGYTF | TGTGCCAGCAGCTTTGTCGCCTCGCCAGGGGAGAATGGCTACACCTTC
TRBJ1-2 | TRBV4-1 | NA | NA | CASSQEMGGTYGYTF | TGCGCCAGCAGCCAAGAAATGGGGGGGACCTATGGCTACACCTTC
TRBJ2-1 | TRBV27 | TRBD1 | NA | CASSLFPGQGANSYNEQFF | TGTGCCAGCAGTTTATTTCCAGGACAGGGGGCAAACTCCTACAATGAGCAGTTCTTC
TRBJ1-5 | TRBV7-6 | NA | NA | CASSLPGTHQPQHF | TGTGCCAGCAGCTTACCAGGAACGCATCAGCCCCAGCATTTT
TRBJ2-7 | TRBV6-1 | NA | NA | CASAITRGGYDEQYF | TGTGCCAGTGCCATTACTAGGGGGGGTTATGACGAGCAGTACTTC
TRBJ2-2 | TRBV6-6 | NA | NA | CASTVRGQGTGELFF | TGTGCCAGCACCGTGCGTGGGCAGGGGACCGGGGAGCTGTTTTTT
TRBJ2-1 | TRBV9 | TRBD1 | NA | CASTLGQESSYNEQFF | TGTGCCAGCACCCTCGGACAGGAGAGCTCCTACAATGAGCAGTTCTTC
TRBJ2-3 | TRBV6-1 | NA | NA | CASSEQRGDTQYF | TGTGCCAGCAGTGAACAAAGGGGAGATACGCAGTATTTT
TRBJ2-5 | TRBV7-6 | NA | NA | CASSLVTVSSQETQYF | TGTGCCAGCAGCTTAGTTACAGTATCTTCCCAAGAGACCCAGTACTTC
TRBJ2-7 | TRBV10-3 | TRBD1 | NA | CAISESEDRAQTF | TGTGCCATCAGTGAGTCAGAGGACAGGGCCCAGACATTC
TRBJ1-1 | TRBV6-1 | TRBD1 | NA | CASSWDRGVGTEAFF | TGTGCCAGCAGCTGGGACAGGGGAGTGGGGACTGAAGCTTTCTTT
TRBJ2-3 | TRBV7-2 | TRBD1 | NA | CASSSGQGLSDTQYF | TGTGCCAGCAGCTCCGGACAGGGGCTTTCAGATACGCAGTATTTT
TRBJ1-1 | TRBV11-3 | NA | NA | CASSLGPSASEAFF | TGTGCCAGCAGCTTGGGCCCGTCCGCCTCTGAAGCTTTCTTT
TRBJ2-2 | TRBV9 | NA | NA | CASSANQGYTGELFF | TGTGCCAGCAGCGCAAACCAGGGATACACCGGGGAGCTGTTTTTT
TRBJ1-1 | TRBV9 | TRBD1 | NA | CASSAIGGQGASNTEAFF | TGTGCCAGCAGCGCCATTGGAGGACAGGGGGCTTCGAACACTGAAGCTTTCTTT
TRBJ1-2 | TRBV29-1 | NA | NA | CSVELQGTSGYTF | TGCAGCGTTGAATTACAGGGTACTAGTGGCTACACCTTC
TRBJ2-1 | TRBV6-5 | TRBD2 | NA | CASSFSGTSGEQFF | TGTGCCAGCAGTTTTTCCGGGACTAGCGGCGAGCAGTTCTTC
TRBJ1-1 | TRBV28 | TRBD1 | once | CASSFYPQGANTEAFF | TGTGCCAGCAGTTTTTACCCCCAGGGGGCTAACACTGAAGCTTTCTTT
TRBJ2-7 | TRBV23-1 | TRBD2 | NA | CAPGGEGHEQYF | TGCGCCCCGGGGGGGGAGGGCCACGAGCAGTACTTC
TRBJ2-3 | TRBV10-1 | NA | NA | CASSDLVSTDTQYF | TGCGCCAGCAGTGATTTAGTCAGCACAGATACGCAGTATTTT
TRBJ1-1 | TRBV9 | TRBD1 | NA | CASSASGQGSSTEAFF | TGTGCCAGCAGCGCCTCGGGACAGGGATCGAGCACTGAAGCTTTCTTT
TRBJ2-7 | TRBV10-2 | TRBD2 | once | CASSAGTSRYEQYF | TGCGCCAGCAGTGCCGGGACTAGTCGATACGAGCAGTACTTC